Below, 3 T cell receptor beta chains from the same sample are listed, as sequenced in a study of T cell changes during pregnancy in multiple sclerosis. TCRdb's table, derived via immunoSEQ multiplex PCR, lists solely in-frame clones and lacks some. The table includes roughly 100,000 clones, around nine tenths detected once. Sample: peripheral blood, taken after pregnancy. The receptor source for this set is a female donor with multiple sclerosis, enrolled in a pregnancy study.

The chain joins TRBV5-4 to TRBJ2-5; 9 bases line up with TRBD1. V shed 6 bases, J shed 2 bases, and the junction held 5 bases outside the gene matches. The CDR3 is 14 residues long. CDR1 and CDR2 (germline): SGHNT, YYREEE (reference sequence). The CDR3 sequence: CASNNRGRQETQYF. For the CDR3, the DNA is TGTGCCAGCAACAACAGGGGGCGGCAAGAGACCCAGTACTTC. The full variable domain, its missing parts supplied by reference TRBV5-4 and TRBJ2-5, is ETGVTQSPTHLIKTRGQQVTLRCSSQSGHNTVSWYQQALGQGPQFIFQYYREEENGRGNFPPRFSGLQFPNYSSELNVNALELDDSALYLCASNNRGRQETQYFGPGTRLLVL.

This chain uses TRBV6-5 with TRBJ1-2; maybe TRBD1 (5 bases). The CDR3 runs to 13 residues. Germline V lookup: CDR1 MNHEY, CDR2 SVGAGI. V gave up 0 bases and J gave up 4 bases, with 6 bases separating them. Here the CDR3 DNA reads TGTGCCAGCAGTTACTCAGGGGTCTATGGCTACACCTTC. Protein product: CASSYSGVYGYTF.

The CDR3 bases are TGTGCCAGCAGTCCCCAGGGTGGGGAGCAGTACTTC. Protein sequence: CASSPQGGEQYF. The gene calls are TRBV27 and TRBJ2-7; weak D call: TRBD1 (5 bases). Deletions cut 5 bases from V and 7 bases from J, with 12 bases between. Germline V lookup: CDR1 MNHEY, CDR2 SMNVEV (reference sequence). CDR3 length equals 12 residues.